This TCR beta chain was obtained from a study of chemoradiotherapy in HPV16-positive cancers. Study-level information: A couple of HPV16-positive patients' cells yielded candidate HPV-specific clones and common motifs.

As for this clone: Antigen: not known.

The study, taken as a whole, reports: HPV-specific T cells were functionally defined from only a couple of HPV16-positive patients. Candidate HPV-specific clones and E7-related TCR motifs grew in tumor during treatment.

The V end was cut by 1 base, the J end by 4 bases, with 8 bases between. Germline CDR1 reads MRHNA; CDR2 reads SNTAGT. CDR3 length: 13 amino acids. Repertoires were generated with immunoSEQ multiplex PCR, while TCRdb's copy carries only in-frame clones and drops some. Found here are some 11,000 clones, around 72% of them singletons; the top ten hold roughly 8%. V and J are TRBV6-4 and TRBJ2-7, with D possibly TRBD1 on 6 matching bases. The sequence came from a human donor with HPV-associated anogenital cancer. This sample was gathered from a patient who underwent chemoradiotherapy. The CDR3 nucleotides are TGTGCCAGCAGTGACTTCGGGACATACGAGCAGTACTTC. As protein: CASSDFGTYEQYF.